This T cell receptor beta chain was recorded in a study of blood T cell repertoires in COVID-19. About the study: Acute-phase and convalescent COVID-19 samples originated in the United States, Italy and Spain. Sample material is recorded as cDNA or gDNA derived from T cells, B-cell-depleted T cells, or PBMCs.

This CDR3 contains 14 residues. The V gene's germline CDR1 is SGHDT and CDR2 YYEEEE. The J segment lost 9 bases and the V segment lost 0 bases, leaving 3 bases of the junction unmatched. Methods used by the authors: Estimation of nucleated cell counts was performed using reference gene primer amplification. Clones were sequenced by immunoSEQ multiplex PCR, and TCRdb holds only the in-frame ones, with some missing. That table supplies the V and J calls and clone size; D and trimming were determined from the DNA. The sample has 90,000 or so clones; more than 70% are singletons. This receptor was identified in a human donor in a cohort sampled during active COVID-19. The rearrangement joins TRBV5-6 to TRBJ1-6; 7 bases are shared with TRBD1. Sequences were obtained from peripheral blood. CDR3 loop: CASSLGQGSSPLHF. The CDR3 region has the DNA TGTGCCAGCAGCTTGGGACAGGGAAGTTCACCCCTCCACTTT.